A selection of T cell receptor beta chains follows, all from one sample in a study of control samples from healthy donors and cancer patients. The repertoire was sequenced with immunoSEQ multiplex PCR; TCRdb's copy has only in-frame clones and lacks some. The sample shows about 60,000 clones, less than 95% of them seen only once. The sequencing sample was made of PBMCs. These receptor sequences come from a woman between 45 and 65 years old with colorectal cancer. The CDR3 runs from the conserved cysteine through the conserved F or W. Fields, in order: D gene, J gene, V gene, clone size, CDR3 protein, CDR3 DNA. A D gene is named only where the DNA matches it firmly. A clone size is listed for some rows: how often the clone was seen (once, few, many), or a class if it is expanded.

>NA|TRBJ1-6|TRBV7-2|NA
CASSLRAGINSPLHF
TGTGCCAGCAGCTTACGGGCAGGGATCAATTCACCCCTCCACTTT
>NA|TRBJ2-3|TRBV27|once
CASSLRQGPDTQYF
TGTGCCAGCAGTTTACGGCAGGGGCCCGATACGCAGTATTTT
>TRBD1|TRBJ1-6|TRBV5-1|once
CASSLVPWTGNNSPLHF
TGCGCCAGCAGCTTGGTGCCCTGGACAGGCAATAATTCACCCCTCCACTTT
>NA|TRBJ1-5|TRBV6-5|NA
CASRHRNQPQHF
TGTGCCAGCAGACATCGCAATCAGCCCCAGCATTTT
>TRBD2|TRBJ2-7|TRBV28|NA
CASSSPSGSYEQYF
TGTGCCAGCAGTTCCCCTAGCGGGAGCTACGAGCAGTACTTC
>TRBD2|TRBJ2-2|TRBV7-8|few
CASSLRLAGNTGELFF
TGTGCCAGCAGCTTACGCCTAGCGGGAAACACCGGGGAGCTGTTTTTT
>NA|TRBJ1-1|TRBV6-1|NA
CASSSGVNTEAFF
TGTGCCAGCAGTTCAGGGGTGAACACTGAAGCTTTCTTT
>NA|TRBJ1-3|TRBV5-1|NA
CASQRGHSGNTIYF
TGCGCCAGCCAACGCGGACACTCTGGAAACACCATATATTTT
>NA|TRBJ2-1|TRBV2|NA
CASRGRDWGEQFF
TGTGCCAGCAGGGGGCGGGACTGGGGTGAGCAGTTCTTC
>TRBD2|TRBJ2-1|TRBV19|NA
CASRTSSGRATFDEQFF
TGTGCCAGTAGGACAAGTAGCGGGAGGGCCACGTTCGATGAGCAGTTCTTC
>NA|TRBJ1-2|TRBV9|NA
CASSVDGPPYTF
TGTGCCAGCAGCGTAGACGGCCCACCCTACACCTTC
>NA|TRBJ2-5|TRBV24-1|NA
CATSDSGRETQYF
TGTGCCACCAGTGATTCAGGTCGGGAGACCCAGTACTTC
>NA|TRBJ2-5|TRBV4-1|NA
CASSQERRGQETQYF
TGCGCCAGCAGCCAAGAAAGGCGGGGCCAAGAGACCCAGTACTTC
>NA|TRBJ1-1|TRBV5-1|once
CASSFPGAGTEAFF
TGCGCCAGCAGCTTCCCCGGGGCGGGCACTGAAGCTTTCTTT
>NA|TRBJ2-7|TRBV5-1|NA
CASSSLRDTYEQYF
TGCGCCAGCAGCTCCCTCCGGGACACCTACGAGCAGTACTTC
>NA|TRBJ2-2|TRBV2|NA
CASSRVNTGELFF
TGTGCCAGCAGTAGGGTCAACACCGGGGAGCTGTTTTTT
>NA|TRBJ1-2|TRBV19|NA
CASRHVGGNYGYTF
TGTGCCAGTAGACACGTAGGGGGTAACTATGGCTACACCTTC
>NA|TRBJ2-7|TRBV11-2|NA
CASSLGRDPSYEQYF
TGTGCCAGCAGCTTGGGCCGGGACCCATCCTACGAGCAGTACTTC
>TRBD2|TRBJ2-7|TRBV7-3|NA
CASRDTSGSSYEQYF
TGTGCCAGCAGGGATACTAGCGGGAGCTCCTACGAGCAGTACTTC
>TRBD2|TRBJ2-1|TRBV24-1|NA
CATTGPGLKNEQFF
TGTGCCACCACTGGACCGGGACTAAAAAATGAGCAGTTCTTC
>NA|TRBJ2-2|TRBV19|once
CASQAVHLNTGELFF
TGTGCCAGCCAGGCGGTACACCTGAACACCGGGGAGCTGTTTTTT
>NA|TRBJ1-2|TRBV6-5|once
CASSYSQAIYGYTF
TGTGCCAGCAGTTACTCGCAGGCGATCTATGGCTACACCTTC
>TRBD1|TRBJ1-3|TRBV5-8|NA
CASSSDRVPGNTIYF
TGTGCCAGCAGTTCTGACAGGGTGCCTGGAAACACCATATATTTT
>TRBD1|TRBJ1-1|TRBV7-9|NA
CASSDRGTEAFF
TGTGCCAGCAGCGACAGGGGAACTGAAGCTTTCTTT
>NA|TRBJ1-2|TRBV11-2|NA
CASSLGTIGGYTF
TGTGCCAGCAGCCTTGGGACAATTGGAGGCTACACCTTC
>NA|TRBJ2-3|TRBV13|NA
CASSRVDRMGDTQYF
TGTGCCAGCAGTAGGGTGGACAGAATGGGAGATACGCAGTATTTT
>TRBD1|TRBJ1-5|TRBV2|once
CASLRDRGLSNQPQHF
TGTGCCAGCCTCCGGGACAGGGGCCTTTCGAATCAGCCCCAGCATTTT
>NA|TRBJ1-2|TRBV18|NA
CASSPGVANYGYTF
TGTGCCAGCTCACCGGGGGTTGCGAACTATGGCTACACCTTC
>NA|TRBJ1-1|TRBV5-1|NA
CASSLAVDTEAFF
TGCGCCAGCAGCTTGGCGGTGGACACTGAAGCTTTCTTT
>NA|TRBJ1-1|TRBV27|NA
CASSLDNGGVLEAFF
TGTGCCAGCAGTTTAGACAACGGAGGAGTTTTGGAAGCTTTCTTT
>NA|TRBJ2-2|TRBV19|NA
CASSISSWDLTSGELFF
TGTGCCAGTAGTATTTCGTCTTGGGACCTAACGTCCGGGGAGCTGTTTTTT